This TCR beta chain came from a study of high-grade serous ovarian cancer treatment subgroups. The study, taken as a whole, reports: Repertoire analysis covered CDR3 alone, not CDR1 or CDR2. TCR relatedness rose with neoantigen level and trended with mutation load. Repertoire similarity ranged 0.11 to 0.79 between tumors of one patient. Spatial context was lost because tumors were sequenced in bulk.

Regarding this clone: Its antigen is unidentified.

Here immunoSEQ multiplex PCR was the method, and the copy in TCRdb shows in-frame clones only, minus some. In the table there are roughly 970 clones, approximately 80% of which are singletons. The CDR3 contains 16 residues. The V and J ends lost 3 bases and 0 bases, in that order; junction bases with no gene match: 5. CDR1 and CDR2 (germline): SGHDN, FVKESK. Tumor samples were obtained before definitive surgery or chemotherapy. Specimen: tumor tissue. The TCR originated in a human donor with high-grade serous ovarian cancer. This chain links TRBV14 with TRBJ2-1; 7 bases match TRBD1. The CDR3 nucleotides are TGTGCCAGCAGCCAGGAACAGGGGAGCTCCTACAATGAGCAGTTCTTC. Its translation: CASSQEQGSSYNEQFF.